A single sample is the source of the 10 T cell receptor beta chains below, sequenced in a study of blood T cell repertoires in COVID-19. Clones were read by immunoSEQ multiplex PCR, and TCRdb kept only the in-frame ones, dropping some. Among approximately 70,000 clones, 86% were seen once, and the ten largest hold roughly 11%. Sample: peripheral blood. These receptors all come from a man between 65 and 80 years old with active or convalescent COVID-19.

The V gene is TRBV6-6, the J gene TRBJ2-7; TRBD2 matches at 7 bases. The junction had 5 bases not matched to a gene; V was cut back by 0 bases and J by 0 bases. Germline values: CDR1 MNHNY, CDR2 SVGAGI (reference sequence). The CDR3 runs 16 residues. CDR3 DNA sequence: TGTGCCAGCAGTTACTCTTCTAGCGGCAGCTCCTACGAGCAGTACTTC. Translation gives CASSYSSSGSSYEQYF.

V usage is TRBV27 and J usage is TRBJ1-2; 9 positions agree with TRBD1. The trim removed 1 base at V and 3 bases at J, leaving 3 bases unmatched. The CDR3 is made up of 15 amino acids. CDR1 MNHEY and CDR2 SMNVEV come from the germline V gene (reference sequence). CDR3 nucleotide sequence: TGTGCCAGCAGTTTATTGGGGACAGGGCACTATGGCTACACCTTC. It encodes CASSLLGTGHYGYTF.

The chain is built from TRBV6-1 and TRBJ2-3, with D unresolved. This CDR3 has 15 amino acids. V lost 1 base and J 10 bases, leaving 18 bases between the germline ends. Looked up from germline, CDR1 is MNHNS and CDR2 is SASEGT. Written as DNA, the CDR3 is TGTGCCAGCAGTGAAGGACGAATTCCGCGGCCCTCGCAGTATTTT. Translated, it gives CASSEGRIPRPSQYF.

This clone was counted a single time. The chain links TRBV3-1 (or the pseudogene TRBV3-2) to TRBJ2-1; D gene unclear. Deletions cut 4 bases from V and 5 bases from J, with 15 bases between. Germline assignment: CDR1 LGHDT and CDR2 YNNKEL (reference sequence). The CDR3 has 15 amino acids. This CDR3 reads CASSRLTTSDNEQFF. The DNA for the CDR3 is TGTGCCAGCAGCCGGTTGACAACTTCCGACAATGAGCAGTTCTTC.

The rearrangement joins TRBV3-1 (or the pseudogene TRBV3-2) to TRBJ1-5; 9 nucleotides line up with TRBD1. The CDR3 is 14 amino acids. Germline CDR1 LGHDT, CDR2 YNNKEL (reference sequence). The V gene end was trimmed by 1 base and the J gene end by 6 bases; junction bases not matched to a gene: 1. CDR3 bases: TGTGCCAGCAGCCAAGCGGGACAGGGTCAGCCCCAGCATTTT. Translation: CASSQAGQGQPQHF.

The sample holds one count of this clone. The chain uses TRBV7-8 and TRBJ2-5; 8 bases are shared with TRBD2. Germline loops: CDR1 SGHVS, CDR2 FQNEAQ. The CDR3 covers 14 residues. V dropped 5 bases and J dropped 4; count of bases not matched to a gene: 6. As DNA, the CDR3 is TGTGCCAGCAGCCGAGCGGGAGTTCGAGAGACCCAGTACTTC. It specifies CASSRAGVRETQYF.

V is TRBV5-1 and J is TRBJ2-2; 7 nucleotides match TRBD1. The CDR3 extends over 14 amino acids. The J segment lost 4 bases and the V segment lost 4 bases, leaving 4 bases of the junction unmatched. Germline V lookup: CDR1 SGHRS, CDR2 YFSETQ. The CDR3 region has the DNA TGCGCCAGCAGCCGAACAGGGGTCACCGGGGAGCTGTTTTTT. Translation gives CASSRTGVTGELFF.

This sequence joins TRBV2 and TRBJ1-1, with D perhaps matching TRBD1 (5 bases). The length of the CDR3 is 12 residues. V was shortened by 8 bases and J by 4 bases, with 11 bases between the two germline ends. CDR1 is SNHLY and CDR2 is FYNNEI in the germline V gene. The CDR3, as DNA: TGTGCCAGCGCGGGGGTTGGCACTGAAGCTTTCTTT. The encoded protein is CASAGVGTEAFF.

This chain links TRBV28 with TRBJ2-5, with a possible D match to TRBD1 (6 bases). V gave up 6 bases and J gave up 4 bases, with 18 bases separating them. The CDR3 has 15 residues. Germline CDR1 is MDHEN and CDR2 is SYDVKM. The CDR3 nucleotides are TGTGCCAGCAGCTCCACAGGGTTGGGAGTAGAGACCCAGTACTTC. Translated: CASSSTGLGVETQYF.

This chain joins TRBV7-2 and TRBJ1-2; D remains ambiguous. Trimming took 6 bases from V and 6 from J, leaving 17 bases between them. Germline V gene lookup returns CDR1 SGHTA and CDR2 FQGNSA. This CDR3 is 14 amino acids long. DNA of the CDR3: TGTGCCAGCAGTCGATTCGGGTCCCCACATGGCTACACCTTC. Its protein is CASSRFGSPHGYTF.